The entry below gives a single TCR beta chain sequence along with its context. This record belongs to a study of blood T cell repertoires in COVID-19. For the study at large: Nucleic acid was either cDNA or gDNA, and it came from T cells, B-cell-depleted T cells, or PBMCs.

This table comes from immunoSEQ multiplex PCR, and its TCRdb copy is limited to in-frame clones, with some not included. The table shows roughly 150,000 clones, with 79% occurring only once. Study members were between roughly 18 and 89 years old and lived in approximately 25 US regions. In assigning cohorts, the study relied on participant-reported clinical history. Trimming pared 1 base from V and 1 base from J, leaving 10 bases between. The CDR3 loop spans 15 amino acids. Germline lookup yields CDR1 LGHDT and CDR2 YNNKEL (reference sequence). Specimen: PBMCs or T cells enriched from blood (not recorded which). V usage is TRBV3-1 (or the pseudogene TRBV3-2) and J usage is TRBJ2-5; no clear D. This TCR derives from a woman aged 65 to 85 in a cohort exposed to, infected with or recovered from COVID-19 (not recorded which). This CDR3 reads CASSQVKGAQETQYF. The CDR3 DNA follows: TGTGCCAGCAGCCAAGTAAAAGGAGCCCAAGAGACCCAGTACTTC.